This T cell receptor (beta chain) was identified during a study of shared clonotypes between healthy human individuals. The study's findings and limits: Exclusively blood specimens were collected; tissue repertoires likely differ. It was the non-shared clonotypes that had lower generation probabilities than clonotypes shared by all four donors.

Points on this clone: The antigen remains undetermined.

CDR3 size: 13 residues. The V end was cut by 8 bases, the J end by 5 bases, with 13 bases between. Per the germline V gene, CDR1 is MNHNS and CDR2 is SASEGT. Produced via immunoSEQ multiplex PCR; TCRdb's table is partial and in-frame only. The sample has 2 million to 2.5 million clones, under 95% seen once; the top ten hold roughly 0.36%. This clonotype originated in a man younger than 35 in good health. Some clones in this sample may be carry-over from other donors' samples. The sample consisted of naive CD4+ T cells from PBMCs. Subset meaning: CD45RA+ positively selected. The chain is built from TRBV6-1 and TRBJ1-5; tentatively, D is TRBD1 (6 bases). CDR3 sequence (DNA): TGTGCCAGCGGTAGGGAGGGGGATCAGCCCCAGCATTTT. This encodes CASGREGDQPQHF.